This T cell receptor beta chain was retrieved from a study of CD8 T cells in ankylosing spondylitis. Study-level results: In synovial fluid and blood from reactive arthritis, some motif variants were previously reported. Significantly higher representation of disease-linked clones was reported for matched ankylosing spondylitis synovial fluid. Peripheral blood held disease-linked clones only at relatively low frequency, and these were CD8+. Among TCR beta sequences, a motif of under ten highly homologous variants appeared characteristic of ankylosing spondylitis blood.

Each CDR3 protein is one row after TCRdb ran MiXCR on the 5' RACE reads. Among about 140,000 distinct CDR3 sequences listed, 30% to 35% were seen once. This clonotype showed up many times. Its cognate antigen is unknown. The length of the CDR3 is 15 residues. Germline V CDR1 and CDR2: SEHNR, FQNEAQ (reference sequence). V shed 2 bases and J shed 7 bases, with 15 bases lying between them. The chain uses TRBV7-9 and TRBJ2-1, with a tentative D call TRBD2 (6 bases). The TCR sequence derives from a male donor with ankylosing spondylitis. The sample consisted of synovial fluid, either unsorted or a sorted T cell fraction (not recorded which). CDR3 in DNA: TGTGCCAGCAGCTTATTGAATAGCGGCAGGAATGAGCAGTTCTTC. It translates to CASSLLNSGRNEQFF.